These T cell receptor beta chains were read from a single sample in a study of T cell responses to AZD1222 COVID-19 vaccine. Only in-frame clones appear in the TCRdb table, and some are missing; sequencing was by immunoSEQ multiplex PCR. The sample lists roughly 100,000 clones, more than 85% occurring once. The sample was peripheral blood, taken on day 0 of AZD1222 vaccination. The receptors here all came from an adult in good health. Both conserved end residues are part of each CDR3. Fields, in order: clone size, J gene, V gene, D gene, CDR3 protein, CDR3 DNA. D genes are given only for firm matches. The size of a clone is reported for some rows only, either as once, few or many, or as a class for expanded clones.

.,TRBJ1-5,TRBV28,.,CASSPRGTYQPQHF,TGTGCCAGCAGCCCACGGGGGACCTATCAGCCCCAGCATTTT
.,TRBJ2-5,TRBV18,TRBD2,CASSPQRGTKETQYF,TGTGCCAGCTCACCACAGCGGGGGACGAAGGAGACCCAGTACTTC
.,TRBJ2-1,TRBV7-2,TRBD2,CASTMGGLDEQFF,TGTGCCAGCACTATGGGGGGGTTGGATGAGCAGTTCTTC
.,TRBJ2-1,TRBV6-2/TRBV6-3,.,CASSLVPYNEQFF,TGTGCCAGCAGTTTAGTACCCTACAATGAGCAGTTCTTC
.,TRBJ2-7,TRBV19,.,CASSTGTYEQYF,TGTGCCAGTAGTACAGGGACCTACGAGCAGTACTTC
.,TRBJ1-2,TRBV6-4,TRBD1,CASRGYGQDGYTF,TGTGCCAGCAGGGGATATGGACAGGATGGCTACACCTTC
.,TRBJ1-4,TRBV2,.,CASSGARATNEKLFF,TGTGCCAGCAGTGGAGCCCGTGCAACTAATGAAAAACTGTTTTTT
.,TRBJ1-2,TRBV12-5,TRBD1,CASGAGTGGDYGYTF,TGTGCTAGTGGTGCCGGGACAGGGGGCGACTATGGCTACACCTTC
.,TRBJ2-3,TRBV5-6,TRBD2,CASSTGTSGGASTDTQYF,TGTGCCAGCAGCACCGGGACTAGCGGGGGGGCGAGCACAGATACGCAGTATTTT
.,TRBJ2-7,TRBV6-5,.,CASSSPGTLTQEQYF,TGTGCCAGCAGTTCGCCCGGGACACTAACCCAGGAGCAGTACTTC
.,TRBJ2-6,TRBV5-1,TRBD1,CASSGGQIYSGANVLTF,TGCGCCAGCAGCGGGGGACAGATCTACTCTGGGGCCAACGTCCTGACTTTC
.,TRBJ2-7,TRBV5-6,.,CASSSTDSLEQYF,TGTGCCAGCAGCTCGACCGACTCTCTCGAGCAGTACTTC
.,TRBJ1-1,TRBV27,TRBD1,CASSPRDRGNTEAFF,TGTGCCAGCAGTCCCCGGGACAGGGGGAACACTGAAGCTTTCTTT
few,TRBJ1-1,TRBV6-2/TRBV6-3,.,CASSHTGSKAFF,TGTGCCAGCAGCCATACTGGTAGTAAAGCTTTCTTT
few,TRBJ2-2,TRBV30,TRBD1,CAWRGQGLWGELFF,TGTGCCTGGCGAGGACAGGGTCTCTGGGGGGAGCTGTTTTTT
.,TRBJ1-2,TRBV5-6,TRBD1,CASSYRGGYTF,TGTGCCAGCAGCTACAGGGGTGGCTACACCTTC
.,TRBJ1-4,TRBV6-2/TRBV6-3,.,CASSSRGTFNEKLFF,TGTGCCAGCAGTTCCAGGGGAACTTTCAATGAAAAACTGTTTTTT